The 3 T cell receptor beta chains presented below share a single source sample, sequenced in a study of blood T cell repertoires in COVID-19. The data were produced by immunoSEQ multiplex PCR, yet TCRdb's version contains in-frame clones alone and is incomplete. The data contain around 130,000 clones, about four fifths of them singletons. The sample taken for sequencing was peripheral blood. The receptor set was obtained from a man aged 55 to 70 with acute or convalescent COVID-19.

The V and J genes are TRBV18 and TRBJ1-5; D is ambiguous. The CDR3 sequence is 13 residues long. Germline CDR1 and CDR2: KGHSH and LQKENI. The V end lost 6 bases, the J end lost 4 bases, and 10 bases lay between the germline ends. CDR3 loop: CASSPAENQPQHF. In nucleotides, the CDR3 is TGTGCCAGCTCTCCCGCGGAGAATCAGCCCCAGCATTTT. The full variable domain, completed using reference TRBV18 and TRBJ1-5, is NAGVMQNPRHLVRRRGQEARLRCSPMKGHSHVYWYRQLPEEGLKFMVYLQKENIIDESGMPKERFSAEFPKEGPSILRIQQVVRGDSAAYFCASSPAENQPQHFGDGTRLSIL.

This chain links TRBV19 with TRBJ2-2; 8 positions match TRBD2. V dropped 6 bases and J dropped 6; count of bases not matched to a gene: 3. Germline loops: CDR1 LNHDA, CDR2 SQIVND (reference sequence). This CDR3 has 13 amino acids. The CDR3 nucleotides read TGTGCCAGTAGCTCGGGGGGGGCCGGGGAGCTGTTTTTT. Translated, it gives CASSSGGAGELFF.

The sample holds a few counts of this clone. The CDR3 sequence: CASGLALVEGANTGELFF. CDR3 coding DNA: TGTGCTAGTGGTTTGGCCCTAGTAGAGGGGGCGAACACCGGGGAGCTGTTTTTT. The rearrangement joins TRBV12-5 to TRBJ2-2; a possible D gene is TRBD1 (6 bases). This CDR3 is 18 amino acids long. Trimming took 1 base from V and 0 from J, leaving 15 bases between them. CDR1 LGHNT and CDR2 FRNRAP come from the germline V gene.